Listed here is a single T cell receptor beta chain. The data belong to a study of T cells in Graves' hyperthyroidism and ophthalmopathy. The CDR3 runs to 13 residues. V was trimmed by 6 bases and J by 0 bases, leaving 8 bases between them. Germline values: CDR1 MNHEY, CDR2 SMNVEV (reference sequence). Amplification targeted TCR beta CDR3 regions from RNA transcripts. Primed by the HTBI set, a first-round RT-PCR was run on the TCR CDR3. MiXCR, run by TCRdb on the multiplex PCR reads, gives a single entry per CDR3 protein. The repertoire holds more than 300,000 distinct CDR3 sequences, with approximately 15% as singletons.

This sequence originates from a young woman with Graves' hyperthyroidism. Sequencing was performed on blood. The V and J genes are TRBV27 and TRBJ1-2; D is unresolved. This chain's CDR3 is CASSQIANYGYTF. The CDR3, as DNA: TGTGCCAGCAGCCAGATAGCTAACTATGGCTACACCTTC.